This is a list of T cell receptor beta chains from one sample in a study of response to subunit inactivated influenza vaccine. TCRdb processed the RT-PCR reads anew with MiXCR; each CDR3 protein has one entry. The sample lists roughly 700,000 distinct CDR3 sequences, 15% to 17% occurring once. Specimen: PBMCs from blood, collected about 11 days after vaccination. These receptors were obtained from a man aged 45-60 years who received an inactivated influenza vaccine. Each CDR3 is given with its conserved first and last residue. Fields, in order: clone size, D gene, V gene, J gene, CDR3 protein, CDR3 DNA. A D gene is named only where the DNA matches it firmly. Clone size is shown for a subset of rows, as once, few, many or a class of expanded clone.

size: many
D: TRBD2
V: TRBV10-3
J: TRBJ2-7
CDR3: CAIRNRTSGKYEQYF
DNA: TGTGCCATCAGAAACCGGACTAGCGGTAAATACGAGCAGTACTTC

size: few
D: .
V: TRBV15
J: TRBJ1-5
CDR3: CATSRDPVMGGSNQPQHF
DNA: TGTGCCACCAGCAGAGATCCTGTGATGGGGGGGAGCAATCAGCCCCAGCATTTT

size: few
D: .
V: TRBV12-3/TRBV12-4
J: TRBJ2-2
CDR3: CASSRPGGTGELFF
DNA: TGTGCCAGCAGCCGGCCTGGGGGCACCGGGGAGCTGTTTTTT

size: .
D: TRBD1
V: TRBV12-3/TRBV12-4
J: TRBJ1-5
CDR3: CASRPGTASSEPQHF
DNA: TGTGCCAGCAGACCCGGGACAGCCAGCTCAGAGCCCCAGCATTTT

size: .
D: TRBD2
V: TRBV5-5
J: TRBJ2-1
CDR3: CASSLVGGAYNEQFF
DNA: TGTGCCAGCAGCTTGGTTGGGGGGGCCTACAATGAGCAGTTCTTC

size: few
D: .
V: TRBV24-1
J: TRBJ1-2
CDR3: CATSDYSGGGYTF
DNA: TGTGCCACCAGTGATTATTCGGGGGGTGGCTACACCTTC

size: .
D: TRBD2
V: TRBV6-2/TRBV6-3
J: TRBJ2-1
CDR3: CASLPPGGRDEQFF
DNA: TGTGCCAGCTTACCCCCGGGAGGGCGGGATGAGCAGTTCTTC

size: few
D: .
V: TRBV24-1
J: TRBJ1-5
CDR3: CATSDSGRRGGNQPQHF
DNA: TGTGCCACCAGTGATTCCGGACGGCGAGGGGGCAATCAGCCCCAGCATTTT

size: .
D: TRBD2
V: TRBV27
J: TRBJ2-5
CDR3: CASSSPGLAGRGTQYF
DNA: TGTGCCAGCAGTTCCCCCGGACTAGCGGGCCGCGGGACCCAGTACTTC

size: .
D: .
V: TRBV25-1
J: TRBJ2-3
CDR3: CASSSSSNTQYF
DNA: TGTGCCAGCAGTTCCTCTTCGAATACGCAGTATTTT

size: few
D: .
V: TRBV7-2
J: TRBJ2-7
CDR3: CASSLARSGNYEQYF
DNA: TGTGCCAGCAGCTTAGCGCGGTCAGGGAACTACGAGCAGTACTTC

size: few
D: TRBD1
V: TRBV14
J: TRBJ2-7
CDR3: CASSPSFGQGRSYEQYF
DNA: TGTGCCAGCAGCCCCTCTTTCGGACAGGGGCGTTCCTACGAGCAGTACTTC

size: few
D: .
V: TRBV5-1
J: TRBJ1-3
CDR3: CASSFTPPPGNTIYF
DNA: TGCGCCAGCAGCTTCACCCCACCCCCTGGAAACACCATATATTTT

size: few
D: .
V: TRBV29-1
J: TRBJ2-1
CDR3: CSVAGLERIDEQFF
DNA: TGCAGCGTCGCCGGGCTTGAAAGGATCGATGAGCAGTTCTTC

size: many
D: .
V: TRBV12-3/TRBV12-4
J: TRBJ2-1
CDR3: CASSPTRGGTPQFF
DNA: TGTGCCAGCAGTCCAACCAGGGGGGGGACCCCGCAGTTCTTC

size: .
D: TRBD1
V: TRBV5-1
J: TRBJ2-7
CDR3: CASRRQGAGSDEQYF
DNA: TGCGCCAGCAGGCGACAGGGGGCTGGTTCTGACGAGCAGTACTTC

size: few
D: TRBD2
V: TRBV20-1
J: TRBJ2-3
CDR3: CSARDRLRSGGDTDTQYF
DNA: TGCAGTGCTAGAGACAGACTTAGAAGCGGGGGGGACACAGATACGCAGTATTTT

size: .
D: .
V: TRBV6-2/TRBV6-3
J: TRBJ2-1
CDR3: CASSRDTAPGQFF
DNA: TGTGCCAGCAGCCGGGACACGGCCCCGGGGCAGTTCTTC

size: few
D: .
V: TRBV6-1
J: TRBJ2-2
CDR3: CASISTGLAGELFF
DNA: TGTGCCAGCATATCCACAGGGCTTGCCGGGGAGCTGTTTTTT

size: .
D: .
V: TRBV12-3/TRBV12-4
J: TRBJ2-7
CDR3: CASSPNRGEQYF
DNA: TGTGCCAGCAGTCCCAATAGAGGCGAGCAGTACTTC